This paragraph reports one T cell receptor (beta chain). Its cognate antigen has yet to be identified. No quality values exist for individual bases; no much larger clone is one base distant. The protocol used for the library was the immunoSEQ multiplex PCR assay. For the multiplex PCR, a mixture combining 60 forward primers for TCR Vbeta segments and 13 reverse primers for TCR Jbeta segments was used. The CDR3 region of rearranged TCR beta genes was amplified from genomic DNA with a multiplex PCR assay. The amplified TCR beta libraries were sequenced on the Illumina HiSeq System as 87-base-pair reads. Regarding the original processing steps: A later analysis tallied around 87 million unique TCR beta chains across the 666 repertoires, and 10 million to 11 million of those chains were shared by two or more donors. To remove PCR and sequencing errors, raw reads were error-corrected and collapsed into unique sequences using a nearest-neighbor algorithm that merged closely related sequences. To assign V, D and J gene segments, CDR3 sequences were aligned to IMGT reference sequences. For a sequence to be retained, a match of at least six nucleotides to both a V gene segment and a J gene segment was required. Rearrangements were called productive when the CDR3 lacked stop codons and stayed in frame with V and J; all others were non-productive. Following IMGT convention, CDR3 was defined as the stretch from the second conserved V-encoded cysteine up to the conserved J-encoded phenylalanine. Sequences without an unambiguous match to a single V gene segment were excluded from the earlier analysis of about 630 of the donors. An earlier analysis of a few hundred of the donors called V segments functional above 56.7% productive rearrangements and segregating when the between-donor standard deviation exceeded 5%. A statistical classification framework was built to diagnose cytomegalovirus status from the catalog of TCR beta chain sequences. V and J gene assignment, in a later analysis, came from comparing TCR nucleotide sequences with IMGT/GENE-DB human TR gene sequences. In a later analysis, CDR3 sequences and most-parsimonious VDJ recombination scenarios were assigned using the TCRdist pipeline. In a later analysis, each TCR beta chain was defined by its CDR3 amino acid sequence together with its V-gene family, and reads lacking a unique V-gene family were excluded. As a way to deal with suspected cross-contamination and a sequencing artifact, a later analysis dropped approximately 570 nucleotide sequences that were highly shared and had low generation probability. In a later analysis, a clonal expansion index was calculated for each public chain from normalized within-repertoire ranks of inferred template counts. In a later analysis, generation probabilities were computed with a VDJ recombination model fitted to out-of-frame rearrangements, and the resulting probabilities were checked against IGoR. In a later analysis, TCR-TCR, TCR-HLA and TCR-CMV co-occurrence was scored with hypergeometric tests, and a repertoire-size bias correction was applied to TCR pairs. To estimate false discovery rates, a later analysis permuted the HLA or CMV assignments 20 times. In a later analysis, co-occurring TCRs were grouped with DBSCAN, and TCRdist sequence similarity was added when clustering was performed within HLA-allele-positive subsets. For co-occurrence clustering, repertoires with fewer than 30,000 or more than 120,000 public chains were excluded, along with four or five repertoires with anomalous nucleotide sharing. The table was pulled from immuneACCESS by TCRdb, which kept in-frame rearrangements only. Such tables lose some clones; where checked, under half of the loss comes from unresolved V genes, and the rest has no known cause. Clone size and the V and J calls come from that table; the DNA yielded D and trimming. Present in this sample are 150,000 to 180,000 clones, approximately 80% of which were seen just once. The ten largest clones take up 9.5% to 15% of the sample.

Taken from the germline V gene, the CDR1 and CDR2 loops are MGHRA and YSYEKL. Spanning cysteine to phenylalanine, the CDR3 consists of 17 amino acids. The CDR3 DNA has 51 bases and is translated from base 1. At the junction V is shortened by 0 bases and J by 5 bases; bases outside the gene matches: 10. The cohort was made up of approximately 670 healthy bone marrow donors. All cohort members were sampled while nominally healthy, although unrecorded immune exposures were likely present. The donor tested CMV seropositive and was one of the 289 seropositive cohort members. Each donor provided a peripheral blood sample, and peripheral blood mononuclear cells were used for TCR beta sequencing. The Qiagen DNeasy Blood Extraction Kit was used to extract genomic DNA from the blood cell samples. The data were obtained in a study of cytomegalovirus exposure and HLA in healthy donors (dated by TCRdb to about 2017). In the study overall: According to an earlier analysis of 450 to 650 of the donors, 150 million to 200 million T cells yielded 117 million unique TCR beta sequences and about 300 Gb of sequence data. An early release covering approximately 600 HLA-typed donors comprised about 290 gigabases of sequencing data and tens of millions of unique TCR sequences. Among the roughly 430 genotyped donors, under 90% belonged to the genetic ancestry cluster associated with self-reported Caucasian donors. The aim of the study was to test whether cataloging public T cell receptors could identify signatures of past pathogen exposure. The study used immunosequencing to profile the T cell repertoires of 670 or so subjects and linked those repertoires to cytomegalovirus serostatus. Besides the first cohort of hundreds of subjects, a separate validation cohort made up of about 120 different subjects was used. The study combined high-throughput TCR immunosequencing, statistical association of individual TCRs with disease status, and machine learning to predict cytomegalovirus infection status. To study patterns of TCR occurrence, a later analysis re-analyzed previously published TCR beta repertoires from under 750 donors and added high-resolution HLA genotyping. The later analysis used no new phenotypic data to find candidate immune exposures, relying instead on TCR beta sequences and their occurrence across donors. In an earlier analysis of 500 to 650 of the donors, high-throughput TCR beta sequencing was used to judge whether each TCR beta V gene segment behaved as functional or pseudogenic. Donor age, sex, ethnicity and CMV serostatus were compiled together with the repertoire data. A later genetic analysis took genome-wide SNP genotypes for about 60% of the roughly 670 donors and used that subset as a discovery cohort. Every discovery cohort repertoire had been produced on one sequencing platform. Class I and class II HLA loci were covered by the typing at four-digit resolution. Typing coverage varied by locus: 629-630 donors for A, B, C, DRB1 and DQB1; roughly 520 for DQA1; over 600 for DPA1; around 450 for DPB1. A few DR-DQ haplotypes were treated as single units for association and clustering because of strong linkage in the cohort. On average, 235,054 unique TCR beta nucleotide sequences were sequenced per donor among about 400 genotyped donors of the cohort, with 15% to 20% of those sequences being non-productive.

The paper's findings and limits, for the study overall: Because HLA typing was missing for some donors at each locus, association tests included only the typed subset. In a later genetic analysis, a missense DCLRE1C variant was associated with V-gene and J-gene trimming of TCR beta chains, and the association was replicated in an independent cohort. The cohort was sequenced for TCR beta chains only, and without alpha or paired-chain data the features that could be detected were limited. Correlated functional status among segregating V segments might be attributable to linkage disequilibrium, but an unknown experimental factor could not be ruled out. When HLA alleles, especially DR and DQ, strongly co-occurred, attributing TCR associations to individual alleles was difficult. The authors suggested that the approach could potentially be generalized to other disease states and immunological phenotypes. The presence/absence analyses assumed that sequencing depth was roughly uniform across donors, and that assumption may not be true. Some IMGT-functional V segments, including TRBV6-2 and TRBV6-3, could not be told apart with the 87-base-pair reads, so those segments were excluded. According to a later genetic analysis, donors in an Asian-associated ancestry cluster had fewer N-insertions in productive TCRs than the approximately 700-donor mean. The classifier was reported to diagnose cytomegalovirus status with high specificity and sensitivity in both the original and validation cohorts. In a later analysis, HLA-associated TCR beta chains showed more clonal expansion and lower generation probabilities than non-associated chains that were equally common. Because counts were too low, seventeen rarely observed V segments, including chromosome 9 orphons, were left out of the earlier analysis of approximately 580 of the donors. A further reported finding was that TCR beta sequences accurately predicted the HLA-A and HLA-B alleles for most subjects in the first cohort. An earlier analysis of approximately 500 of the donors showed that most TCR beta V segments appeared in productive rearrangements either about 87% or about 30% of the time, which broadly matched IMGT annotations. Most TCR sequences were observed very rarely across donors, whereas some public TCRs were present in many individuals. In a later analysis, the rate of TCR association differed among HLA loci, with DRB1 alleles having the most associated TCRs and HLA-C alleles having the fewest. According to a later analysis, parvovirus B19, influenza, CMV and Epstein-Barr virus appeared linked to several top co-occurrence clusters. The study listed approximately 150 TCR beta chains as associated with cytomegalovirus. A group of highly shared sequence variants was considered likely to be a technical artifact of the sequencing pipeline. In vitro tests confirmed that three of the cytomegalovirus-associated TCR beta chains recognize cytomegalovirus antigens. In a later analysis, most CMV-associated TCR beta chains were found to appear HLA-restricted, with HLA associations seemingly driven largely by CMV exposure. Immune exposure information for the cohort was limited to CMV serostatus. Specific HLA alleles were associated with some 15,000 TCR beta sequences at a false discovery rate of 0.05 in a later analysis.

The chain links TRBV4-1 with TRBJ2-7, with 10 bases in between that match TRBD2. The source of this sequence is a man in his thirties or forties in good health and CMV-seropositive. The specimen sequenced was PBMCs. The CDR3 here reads CASSQDSSGRFLHEQYF. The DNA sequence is TGCGCCAGCAGCCAAGATTCTAGCGGGAGATTTCTCCACGAGCAGTACTTC.